This TCR beta chain stems from a study of T cell responses to AZD1222 COVID-19 vaccine. Overall study findings and caveats: Unmutated variant regions are reportedly targeted by nearly half of spike-specific TCRs.

The method was immunoSEQ multiplex PCR; TCRdb's version includes in-frame clones alone and lacks a portion of them. The top ten clones hold around 17% of a sample with fewer than 150,000 clones, 86% of them seen once. Germline trimming cut 6 bases from V and 8 bases from J; bases unmatched to any gene: 15. The germline gives CDR1 MNHEY, CDR2 SMNVEV (reference sequence). The CDR3 consists of 16 residues. Details on this clone: The antigen is unknown.

This material consisted of peripheral blood, taken 28 days after the second AZD1222 dose. The TCR originated in an adult who received the AZD1222 COVID-19 vaccine. The chain recombines TRBV27 with TRBJ1-5; TRBD1 aligns across 8 bases. CDR3 sequence reads: CASRSDRAGGVEPQHF. CDR3 bases: TGTGCCAGCAGATCGGACAGGGCTGGAGGGGTTGAGCCCCAGCATTTT.